This T cell receptor (beta chain) stems from a study of OX40 agonist ivuxolimab in advanced cancers. Study background: It was ivuxolimab, an agonistic anti-OX40 (CD134) antibody, that patients were treated with. Patients treated during dose escalation were battling hepatocellular carcinoma, melanoma, renal cell or head and neck cancer.

Trimming at V came to 0 bases and at J to 4 bases, leaving 3 bases not matched to a gene. Looked up from germline, CDR1 is SGDLS and CDR2 is YYNGEE. The CDR3 sequence is 14 residues long. Study-wide results and caveats: Dose levels from 0.1 to 3.0 mg/kg saw CD4+ and CD8+ blood T cells expand clonally by week 6. Clonal expansion was among the lowest in partial responders at 0.1-3.0 mg/kg, especially CD8+.

Assay used: immunoSEQ multiplex PCR; TCRdb lists only in-frame clones, some missing. The table records almost 85,000 clones, 85% to 90% of them present only once. Note on this clone: The antigen is undetermined.

The genes are TRBV9 and TRBJ1-2, with TRBD1 identical over 7 bases. The sequence was collected from an adult with an advanced solid tumor such as melanoma, head and neck, liver or kidney cancer. Material: CD4+ or CD8+ T cells sorted from blood, obtained in a trial of the OX40 agonist ivuxolimab. The CDR3 bases are TGTGCCAGCAGCGTAGTTTCAGGGGGCTATGGCTACACCTTC. This encodes CASSVVSGGYGYTF.